These 10 T cell receptor beta chains were all obtained from the same sample, sequenced in a study of Graves' ophthalmopathy and Graves' hyperthyroidism. Amplified TCR beta CDR3 regions were obtained using RNA transcripts as template. In the first round, RT-PCR was carried out with HTBI primers, and a multiplex PCR formed the second round. TCRdb re-analysed the multiplex PCR reads in MiXCR, keeping a single row per CDR3 protein. The sample consists of roughly 400,000 distinct CDR3 sequences, approximately 18% of them appearing once. Source material: peripheral blood. The receptors come from an adult woman with stable Graves' hyperthyroidism.

This clonotype was seen repeatedly, ten times or more. The V gene is TRBV28, the J gene TRBJ2-2; possibly TRBD1 for D (5 bases). The CDR3 contains 15 residues. V was pared by 2 bases and J by 1 base, with 8 bases between. Germline V lookup: CDR1 MDHEN, CDR2 SYDVKM. The CDR3 here is CASSLLDRNTGELFF. The CDR3 DNA is TGTGCCAGCAGTTTACTTGACAGGAACACCGGGGAGCTGTTTTTT.

V and J are TRBV18 and TRBJ1-1; D gene uncertain. The V gene's germline CDR1 is KGHSH and CDR2 LQKENI. The CDR3 contains 13 residues. V dropped 4 bases and J dropped 1 base, with 7 bases sitting between them. Written as DNA, the CDR3 is TGTGCCAGCTCACGACATCCGAACACTGAAGCTTTCTTT. Translating it yields CASSRHPNTEAFF.

This rearrangement joins TRBV6-2 or TRBV6-3 to TRBJ2-5, with TRBD1 identical over 12 bases. Trimming cost V 10 bases and J 4 bases; bases outside gene matches: 7. Germline CDR1 is MNHEY and CDR2 is SVGEGT. The CDR3 spans 14 residues. As DNA, the CDR3 is TGTGCCACAGCGGGACAGGGGGCAACAGAGACCCAGTACTTC. Protein sequence: CATAGQGATETQYF.

This clonotype was counted many times. The rearrangement links TRBV12-5 to TRBJ2-5, with 10 bases fitting TRBD2. Germline values: CDR1 LGHNT, CDR2 FRNRAP. V lost 5 bases to trimming and J lost 4 bases; unmatched junction nucleotides: 10. The CDR3 sequence is 16 residues long. The CDR3 DNA is TGTGCTAGTGGTCTTGGGAGCGGGAGGGCCGGAGAGACCCAGTACTTC. It codes for CASGLGSGRAGETQYF. The full variable domain, in which reference TRBV12-5 and TRBJ2-5 provide the parts outside the CDR3, is DARVTQTPRHKVTEMGQEVTMRCQPILGHNTVFWYRQTMMQGLELLAYFRNRAPLDDSGMPKDRFSAEMPDATLATLKIQPSEPRDSAVYFCASGLGSGRAGETQYFGPGTRLLVL.

Ten or more counts support this clonotype. V and J are TRBV7-9 and TRBJ2-5; 10 bases align to TRBD2. Germline CDR1 SEHNR, CDR2 FQNEAQ (reference sequence). The CDR3 contains 16 residues. J lost 5 bases, V lost 5 bases, and 11 bases had no gene match. In DNA form, the CDR3 reads TGTGCCAGCAGCACCCCGAGCGGGAGGGGTCGGGAGACCCAGTACTTC. This gives the protein CASSTPSGRGRETQYF.

This clonotype was recorded at least ten times. The chain links TRBV5-1 to TRBJ2-7; 7 bases match TRBD1. Germline CDR1 reads SGHRS; CDR2 reads YFSETQ. The CDR3 spans 13 residues. Trimming cost V 3 bases and J 6 bases; bases outside gene matches: 6. As DNA, the CDR3 is TGCGCCAGCAGCTCCGCGACAGGGACCGAGCAGTACTTC. This sequence encodes CASSSATGTEQYF.

There are many counts of this clonotype. This rearrangement joins TRBV12-5 to TRBJ2-2; possible D gene TRBD1, 5 bases. The CDR3 consists of 13 residues. With 2 bases removed from V and 6 bases from J, the gap between germline ends came to 7 bases. Germline V gene lookup returns CDR1 LGHNT and CDR2 FRNRAP. CDR3 protein: CASGLQGPGELFF. For the CDR3, the DNA is TGTGCTAGTGGTTTGCAGGGTCCCGGGGAGCTGTTTTTT.

This clonotype was seen at least ten times. The chain recombines TRBV5-1 with TRBJ2-5, with 7 bases aligning to TRBD2. The junction had 9 bases not matched to a gene; V was cut back by 2 bases and J by 2 bases. Germline lookup yields CDR1 SGHRS and CDR2 YFSETQ. The CDR3 sequence is 16 residues long. The CDR3 spells CASSFKRAGIQETQYF. The CDR3 DNA follows: TGCGCCAGCAGCTTTAAACGAGCGGGAATACAAGAGACCCAGTACTTC.

This clonotype came up many times. The CDR3 region is CASSEGRGNTGELFF. CDR3 DNA sequence: TGTGCCAGCAGTGAAGGGAGAGGGAACACCGGGGAGCTGTTTTTT. The V call is TRBV2, the J call TRBJ2-2; D is unresolved. Trimming took 1 base from V and 1 from J, leaving 7 bases between them. Looked up from germline, CDR1 is SNHLY and CDR2 is FYNNEI. The CDR3 totals 15 residues.

About this clonotype: Being one base from a much bigger clone, this may be a read error. The chain has TRBV27 and TRBJ2-2, with 8 bases lining up with TRBD2. CDR1 is MNHEY and CDR2 is SMNVEV in the germline V gene (reference sequence). The CDR3 consists of 16 residues. J gave up 7 bases and V 5 bases, and 12 bases lay outside the gene matches. The CDR3 loop reads CASSLRGLVLDGELFF. In DNA, the CDR3 is TGTGCCAGCAGTCTGAGGGGACTAGTCTTGGACGGGGAGCTGTTTTTT.